A selection of T cell receptor beta chains follows, all from one sample in a study of cytomegalovirus exposure and HLA in healthy donors. The data were produced by immunoSEQ multiplex PCR, yet TCRdb's version contains in-frame clones alone and is incomplete. In the table there are more than 95,000 clones, around 64% of which are singletons. The sequenced sample was PBMCs. The source is a man in his sixties in good health and CMV-seronegative. The CDR3 runs from the conserved cysteine through the conserved F or W. D genes are given only for firm matches.

V,D,CDR3
TRBV7-9,TRBD2,CASTPSGGPNYEQYF
TRBV7-9,NA,CSSSFTSLYEQYF
TRBV19,TRBD1,CASSIRQGAYGYTF
TRBV5-4,TRBD2,CASSLPSGIYNEQFF
TRBV11-3,NA,CASSLDRGRRLHIYEQYF
TRBV5-4,TRBD1,CASSLTGAHNEQFF
TRBV27,TRBD1,CASSTGQGAGGYTF
TRBV4-1,NA,CASSQGRTAQTGELFF
TRBV6-5,NA,CASSDQEDTEAFF
TRBV6-4,NA,CASRETPTREQYF
TRBV9,NA,CASSVAAAGGNSPLHF
TRBV6-5,TRBD2,CASSYASGSSYEQYF
TRBV28,TRBD1,CASSSMTGAASGNTIYF